This T cell receptor beta chain came from a study of regulatory T cells in long-lasting Graves disease. Overall study: Less than 3 months of antithyroid drugs had been taken by newly diagnosed Graves' patients.

The time point here: newly diagnosed GD, antithyroid drugs for less than 3 months. From PBMCs, RNA was extracted and then used to make the TCR library. The peripheral blood volume drawn was approximately 9 milliliters, and it was collected into EDTA tubes. This clonotype showed up just a few times. As yet, its antigen is unknown. Libraries of TCR beta came from iRepertoire HTBI primers plus Arm-PCR of CDR3 regions. TCRdb reprocessed the multiplex PCR reads via MiXCR and lists one record per CDR3 protein. This table has 350,000 to 550,000 distinct CDR3 sequences, about 17% appearing once. Study-wide results and caveats: Persistent patients shared more public clonotypes (approximately 2,800) than new patients (roughly 970).

The ends were cut back, 4 bases at V and 10 bases at J, with 17 bases in the middle. The CDR3 loop spans 14 amino acids. CDR1 is SGHDN, CDR2 FVKESK, per germline. Separately, the same data were catalogued under a study of T cells in Graves' hyperthyroidism and ophthalmopathy.

The TCR comes from a woman younger than 35 with Graves disease. This chain uses TRBV14 with TRBJ2-1, with D maybe TRBD2 (6 bases). This sample comprised peripheral blood mononuclear cells (PBMCs), obtained at new diagnosis, from a patient treated with antithyroid drugs. CDR3 amino acids: CASSRRERQSEQFF. CDR3 DNA: TGTGCCAGCAGCCGGAGGGAGAGGCAAAGCGAGCAGTTCTTC.